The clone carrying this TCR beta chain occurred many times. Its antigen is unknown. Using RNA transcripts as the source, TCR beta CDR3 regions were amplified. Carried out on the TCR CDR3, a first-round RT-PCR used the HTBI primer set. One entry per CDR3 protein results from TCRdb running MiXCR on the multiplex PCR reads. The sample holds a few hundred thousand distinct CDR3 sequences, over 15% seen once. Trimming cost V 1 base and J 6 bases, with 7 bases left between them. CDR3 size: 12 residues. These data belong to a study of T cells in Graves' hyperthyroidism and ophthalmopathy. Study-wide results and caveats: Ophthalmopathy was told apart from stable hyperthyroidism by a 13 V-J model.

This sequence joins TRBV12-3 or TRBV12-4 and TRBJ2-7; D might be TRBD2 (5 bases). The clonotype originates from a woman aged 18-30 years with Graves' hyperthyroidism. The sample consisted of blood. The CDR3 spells CASSLGEPEQYF. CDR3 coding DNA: TGTGCCAGCAGTTTAGGGGAGCCCGAGCAGTACTTC.